A single TCR beta chain is shown here with its context. Antigen specificity is unknown. This entry belongs to a study of T cell responses to AZD1222 COVID-19 vaccine. Germline V CDR1 and CDR2: DFQATT, SNEGSKA (reference sequence). The CDR3 is 13 residues long. The V and J ends lost 3 bases and 2 bases respectively, with 10 bases between them. Second doses at about 4 or about 12 weeks were pooled. Overall study results and limits: Most donors were white British and more were female, and clonal diversity was possibly underestimated. Unmutated variant regions are reportedly the target of nearly half of TCRs that are spike-specific.

Assay: immunoSEQ multiplex PCR; the TCRdb copy retains only in-frame clones and omits some. The sample lists tens of thousands of clones; roughly 91% were seen once. This sequence joins TRBV20-1 and TRBJ2-5, with unresolved D. The sample here was peripheral blood, taken 28 days after the second AZD1222 dose. This clonotype originated in an adult who received the AZD1222 COVID-19 vaccine. In DNA form, the CDR3 reads TGCAGTGCTAGTAGCCTAGGGCAAGAGACCCAGTACTTC. Protein: CSASSLGQETQYF.